The T cell receptor beta chain described here comes from a study of immune characteristics of hereditary and idiopathic chronic pancreatitis. For the wider study: The study profiled local pancreatic immune cells and TCRbeta repertoires in hereditary and idiopathic chronic pancreatitis compared with control organ donor pancreases. The gDNA-based approach was selected because the approach required minimal in vitro experimental manipulation of T cells infiltrating the pancreas. TCRbeta sequencing included a few control pancreases, about 7 pancreases with hereditary chronic pancreatitis and about six pancreases with idiopathic chronic pancreatitis. What the study reported, not specific to this receptor: Differences in Vbeta-Jbeta gene family usage, including TRBV10, TRBV19, TRBV23 and TRBV5, were found between hereditary and idiopathic chronic pancreatitis. Chronic pancreatitis caused by alcohol use was not included in the study. Patient tissue was available only at the time of TPIAT, so disease duration differences may have influenced immune findings. Significantly increased TCRbeta repertoire diversity and reduced clonality were observed in both chronic pancreatitis groups relative to controls. Among 13 chronic pancreatitis patients, a positive correlation was found between numbers of productive TCR rearrangements and disease severity scores.

Comments on this clone: Its binding antigen is unknown. No per-base quality is available; no much larger clone lies one base away.

The method behind the library was the immunoSEQ multiplex PCR assay. The TCRbeta CDR3 region and adjacent sequences were amplified and sequenced from pancreatic genomic DNA. In the source study's methods: Repertoire diversity was measured as a mean normalized Shannon-Wiener index, alongside productive clonality and productive rearrangement counts. The nonparametric Mann-Whitney U test was used to compare repertoire metrics between controls and chronic pancreatitis. A clonotype counted as shared when its CDR3beta sequence had identical amino acid composition and length across subjects. This is the immuneACCESS table as TCRdb keeps it, with only in-frame sequences that have V and J called. A part of the clones is gone; compared with another copy, unresolved V genes explain less than half, and the rest is unexplained. The DNA was the basis for D and trimming; V, J and clone size are from that table. The sample yields about 6,000 clones; over 65% were counted once. The top ten clones comprise around 7.8% of the sample.

The CDR3 covers 14 residues, taking in both the cysteine and the phenylalanine. The CDR3 DNA has 42 bases and is translated from base 1. V gives up 2 bases and J gives up 10 bases, and the segment between their germline ends measures 17 bases. The germline V gene (reference sequence) yields MNHNY for CDR1 and SVGAGI for CDR2. Pancreas tissue with chronic pancreatitis was obtained from patients having total pancreatectomy with islet autotransplantation (TPIAT). None of the chronic pancreatitis patients included in the study had a known history of diabetes. Genomic DNA was extracted directly from bulk pancreas tissue, without T cell sorting, for TCRbeta sequencing. At two US centers, pancreas tissues from patients and organ donors were collected on a consecutive basis.

This sequence originates from a human donor with chronic pancreatitis. The chain is assembled from TRBV6-6 and TRBJ1-1; a tentative D call is TRBD1 (5 bases match). Material for sequencing was pancreas tissue with hereditary chronic pancreatitis. The DNA sequence reads TGTGCCAGCAGTTACGGGCAGGGTGGGGGACGAGCTTTCTTT. Its product reads: CASSYGQGGGRAFF.